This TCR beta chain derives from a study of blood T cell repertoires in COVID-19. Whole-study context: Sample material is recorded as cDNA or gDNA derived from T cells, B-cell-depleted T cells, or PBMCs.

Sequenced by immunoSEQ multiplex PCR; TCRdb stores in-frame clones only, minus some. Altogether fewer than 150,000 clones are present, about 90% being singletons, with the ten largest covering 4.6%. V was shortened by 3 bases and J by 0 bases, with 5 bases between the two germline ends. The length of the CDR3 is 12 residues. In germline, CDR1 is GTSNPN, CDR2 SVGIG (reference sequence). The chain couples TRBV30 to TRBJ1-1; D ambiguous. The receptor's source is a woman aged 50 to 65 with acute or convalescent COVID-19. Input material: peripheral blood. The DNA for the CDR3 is TGTGCCTGGAGCCAGATGAACACTGAAGCTTTCTTT. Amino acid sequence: CAWSQMNTEAFF.